This T cell receptor beta chain was captured by sequencing in a study of technical replicates of blood from a few donors. TCRdb's copy holds only in-frame clones and misses some; the assay was immunoSEQ multiplex PCR. Found here are approximately 81,000 clones, under 97% of them singletons; the top ten hold under 0.4%. Germline CDR1 and CDR2: SGHAT and FQNNGV. The CDR3 consists of 14 residues. V was pared by 1 base and J by 1 base, with 7 bases between. The sequence was obtained from a human donor in good health. This sequence joins TRBV11-2 and TRBJ1-1; D gene ambiguous. Source material: T cells isolated from PBMCs. Written as DNA, the CDR3 is TGTGCCAGCAGCTTAGCACAGACGAACACTGAAGCTTTCTTT. Translated: CASSLAQTNTEAFF.